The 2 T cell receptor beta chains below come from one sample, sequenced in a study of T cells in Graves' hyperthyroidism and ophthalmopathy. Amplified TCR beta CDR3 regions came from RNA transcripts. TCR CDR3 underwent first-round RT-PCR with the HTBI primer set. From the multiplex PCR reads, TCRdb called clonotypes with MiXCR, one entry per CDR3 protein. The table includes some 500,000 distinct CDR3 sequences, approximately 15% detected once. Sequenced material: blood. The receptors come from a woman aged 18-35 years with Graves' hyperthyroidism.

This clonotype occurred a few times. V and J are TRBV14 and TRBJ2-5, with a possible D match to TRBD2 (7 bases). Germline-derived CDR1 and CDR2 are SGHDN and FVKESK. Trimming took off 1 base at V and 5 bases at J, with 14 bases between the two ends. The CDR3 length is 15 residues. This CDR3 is CASSQVTGRGETQYF. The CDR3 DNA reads TGTGCCAGCAGCCAAGTGACGGGGAGGGGGGAGACCCAGTACTTC.

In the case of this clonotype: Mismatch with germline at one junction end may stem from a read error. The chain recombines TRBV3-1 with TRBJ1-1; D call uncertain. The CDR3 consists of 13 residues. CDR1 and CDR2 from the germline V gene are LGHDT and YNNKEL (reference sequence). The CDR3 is CASSQRETTEDFF. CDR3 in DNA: TGTGCCAGCAGCCAAAGGGAGACCACTGAAGATTTCTTT.